The 18 T cell receptor beta chains reported below all come from one sample, sequenced in a study of blood T cell repertoires in COVID-19 (dated by TCRdb to the early 2020s). The library was made by the immunoSEQ multiplex PCR assay. In TCRdb, the immuneACCESS table is reduced to in-frame sequences with V and J assigned. These tables do not hold every clone; where another copy was compared, an unresolved V gene accounts for under half, and the others remain unexplained. Counted in this sample were about 200,000 clones; around 83% of them appeared once. The ten top clones hold 20% to 25% of the sample. The sequenced sample was PBMCs or T cells enriched from blood (not recorded which). The receptors were gathered from a woman aged 40-49 years in a cohort exposed to, infected with or recovered from COVID-19 (not recorded which).

The chain uses TRBV4-1 and TRBJ2-1, with 11 bases aligning to TRBD2. Germline-derived CDR1 and CDR2 are MGHRA and YSYEKL. The CDR3 length is 16 residues. V gave up 3 bases and J gave up 6 bases; unmatched junction bases: 7. CDR3 coding DNA: TGCGCCAGCAGCCACCCCGGGACTAGCGGTTCCAATGAGCAGTTCTTC. Its protein product is CASSHPGTSGSNEQFF.

The chain is built from TRBV6-5 and TRBJ1-6, with D perhaps TRBD1 (5 bases). Looked up from germline, CDR1 is MNHEY and CDR2 is SVGAGI. V was cut by 2 bases and J by 7 bases, with 6 bases left in between. The CDR3 runs 13 residues. The CDR3 here is CASSYRGNSPLHF. The CDR3 nucleotides are TGTGCCAGCAGTTACCGGGGGAATTCACCCCTCCACTTT.

V is TRBV6-2 or TRBV6-3 and J is TRBJ2-1, with 9 positions matching TRBD2. V dropped 2 bases and J dropped 3; count of bases not matched to a gene: 5. The CDR3 loop spans 16 amino acids. CDR1 and CDR2 from the germline V gene are MNHEY and SVGEGT. CDR3 region: CASSYARTSDYNEQFF. The CDR3 nucleotides read TGTGCCAGCAGTTACGCTAGGACTAGCGACTACAATGAGCAGTTCTTC.

The chain recombines TRBV4-2 with TRBJ1-1; TRBD1 matches at 11 bases. Per germline, CDR1 LGHNA and CDR2 YNFKEQ. V lost 2 bases and J lost 0; bases outside the gene matches: 5. This CDR3 spans 17 amino acids. In DNA, the CDR3 is TGTGCCAGCAGCCAACCGGGACAGGGGGGGATGAACACTGAAGCTTTCTTT. It specifies CASSQPGQGGMNTEAFF.

The chain uses TRBV29-1 and TRBJ1-2; 10 nucleotides agree with TRBD1. Per germline, CDR1 SQVTM and CDR2 ANQGSEA. The V and J ends lost 6 bases and 3 bases, in that order; junction bases with no gene match: 4. The CDR3 loop spans 13 amino acids. The CDR3 DNA follows: TGCAGCGTGGGACAGGGGACTTACTATGGCTACACCTTC. It encodes CSVGQGTYYGYTF.

This clone was seen just once. This chain links TRBV27 with TRBJ1-6; D is perhaps TRBD1 (5 bases). This CDR3 region has 13 residues. V was cut by 6 bases and J by 10 bases, with 13 bases left in between. CDR1 is MNHEY, CDR2 SMNVEV, per germline (reference sequence). The CDR3, as DNA: TGTGCCAGCAGCCGGAAGGGGAGGTCACCCCTCCACTTT. Translated: CASSRKGRSPLHF.

The chain joins TRBV5-1 to TRBJ2-7, with a tentative D call TRBD2 (5 bases). The V and J ends lost 3 bases and 3 bases respectively, with 13 bases between them. CDR3 size: 14 residues. Germline CDR1 is SGHRS and CDR2 is YFSETQ. CDR3 residues: CASSSRESHYEQYF. The CDR3 region has the DNA TGCGCCAGCAGCTCCCGGGAAAGCCACTACGAGCAGTACTTC.

The chain is built from TRBV29-1 and TRBJ1-2, with TRBD1 matching over 8 bases. Germline V gene lookup returns CDR1 SQVTM and CDR2 ANQGSEA. The V gene end was trimmed by 0 bases and the J gene end by 5 bases; junction bases not matched to a gene: 8. CDR3 size: 15 residues. CDR3 sequence (DNA): TGCAGCGTTGAAGACGTTGCGACAGGGGTTTATGGCTACACCTTC. Protein product: CSVEDVATGVYGYTF.

The chain carries TRBV7-2 and TRBJ1-1; D is undetermined. Trimming stripped 5 bases from V and 0 bases from J, with 13 bases between. This CDR3 has 15 residues. The V gene's germline CDR1 is SGHTA and CDR2 FQGNSA. In DNA form, the CDR3 reads TGTGCCAGCAGCCGCCTCCGCGGTCTGAACACTGAAGCTTTCTTT. Translated: CASSRLRGLNTEAFF.

The chain joins TRBV4-1 to TRBJ2-5, with D tentatively TRBD1 (5 bases). The CDR3 extends over 13 amino acids. V was clipped by 4 bases and J by 4 bases, with 10 bases between them. Germline V lookup: CDR1 MGHRA, CDR2 YSYEKL. The CDR3 loop is CASSLRVIETQYF. The CDR3 nucleotides read TGCGCCAGCAGCCTCAGGGTAATAGAGACCCAGTACTTC.

The V and J genes are TRBV12-5 and TRBJ2-3; the match to TRBD1 covers 11 bases. CDR3 length equals 18 residues. Losses at the gene ends were 5 bases for V and 3 bases for J; bases not matched to a gene: 13. CDR1 LGHNT and CDR2 FRNRAP come from the germline V gene. CDR3 DNA sequence: TGTGCTAGTGGTACCACTGCTCCAGGGACAGGGGGGACAGATACGCAGTATTTT. Translated: CASGTTAPGTGGTDTQYF.

The chain links TRBV28 to TRBJ1-3; the D is unclear. Per the germline V gene, CDR1 is MDHEN and CDR2 is SYDVKM. Between the trimmed V and J ends, which lost 8 bases and 1 base, there was a span of 12 bases. The CDR3 consists of 14 residues. The CDR3 coding sequence is TGTGCCAGCTGCCGAGCGGCTTCTGGAAACACCATATATTTT. Translation gives CASCRAASGNTIYF.

V gene TRBV4-2 combines with J gene TRBJ2-6; D may be TRBD2 (6 bases). The CDR3 sequence is 19 residues long. The germline CDR1 and CDR2 sequences are LGHNA and YNFKEQ. V lost 5 bases and J lost 0, with 20 bases in between. The CDR3: CASSATPGLTYSGANVLTF. The CDR3 DNA sequence: TGTGCCAGCAGCGCTACTCCGGGACTTACTTACTCTGGGGCCAACGTCCTGACTTTC.

The chain recombines TRBV9 with TRBJ2-6, with 8 nucleotides matching TRBD2. From germline, CDR1 is SGDLS and CDR2 YYNGEE. With V trimmed by 5 bases and J by 0 bases, 7 bases remained unmatched. The CDR3 runs to 17 residues. CDR3 sequence reads: CASRPSGGLSGANVLTF. The CDR3 bases are TGTGCCAGCAGGCCCAGCGGGGGACTCTCTGGGGCCAACGTCCTGACTTTC.

This clone was detected once. V usage is TRBV15 and J usage is TRBJ2-1, with 10 bases that match TRBD2. This CDR3 spans 17 amino acids. CDR1 is LNHNV, CDR2 YYDKDF, per germline (reference sequence). The ends lost 3 bases at V and 0 bases at J; junction bases unmatched: 5. This CDR3 reads CATSRQRGGSSYNEQFF. CDR3 coding DNA: TGTGCCACCAGCAGGCAGCGGGGGGGGAGCTCCTACAATGAGCAGTTCTTC.

J is TRBJ1-1 and V is TRBV14; D not resolved. Germline values: CDR1 SGHDN, CDR2 FVKESK. Trimming stripped 5 bases from V and 0 bases from J, with 10 bases between. There are 14 residues in the CDR3. The CDR3 DNA is TGTGCCAGCAGCATTAATACGGTGAACACTGAAGCTTTCTTT. Translated, it gives CASSINTVNTEAFF.

This chain connects TRBV5-6 to TRBJ1-1; TRBD1 agrees at 8 bases. Looked up from germline, CDR1 is SGHDT and CDR2 is YYEEEE. Losses at the gene ends were 2 bases for V and 12 bases for J; bases not matched to a gene: 6. This CDR3 region has 12 residues. CDR3 DNA sequence: TGTGCCAGCAGCTTCGCACAGGGGGTCCCTTTCTTT. Its protein product is CASSFAQGVPFF.

This chain joins TRBV10-3 and TRBJ1-5; possibly TRBD1 for D (5 bases). The CDR3 is 14 residues long. The germline V gene has CDR1 ENHRY and CDR2 SYGVKD. Deletions cut 9 bases from V and 2 bases from J, with 14 bases between. The CDR3 here is CAISRVGGNQPQHF. For the CDR3, the DNA is TGTGCCATTAGCAGGGTTGGCGGCAATCAGCCCCAGCATTTT.